These T cell receptor beta chains were read from a single sample in a study of cytomegalovirus exposure and HLA in healthy donors. Sequencing was performed with immunoSEQ multiplex PCR; in TCRdb, only in-frame clones are kept and a portion is missing. The table has over 110,000 clones, 73% seen once. Sequenced material: PBMCs. These receptors came from a woman between 40 and 50 years old in good health and CMV-seronegative. Both conserved end residues are trimmed from each CDR3.

cdr3_aa j_call v_call
ASSPLGGLDAF TRBJ1-1 TRBV9
ASSRIGQGQYEQY TRBJ2-7 TRBV5-4
ASKAAIYGYT TRBJ1-2 TRBV7-2
ASSEDRVRGQPQH TRBJ1-5 TRBV2
ASSRGTEITDTQY TRBJ2-3 TRBV14
ASSYERGRFKETQY TRBJ2-5 TRBV6-6
ASSFGGRSSGANVLT TRBJ2-6 TRBV5-4
ASSLDGGKNTEAF TRBJ1-1 TRBV5-1
ASSQPITGQPTGELF TRBJ2-2 TRBV14
ASSHWTGNTYNEQF TRBJ2-1 TRBV13
ASSLPEGGVSEKLF TRBJ1-4 TRBV28
ASLASGLSTDTQY TRBJ2-3 TRBV2
ASSALAGGRETQY TRBJ2-5 TRBV9
ASRGGQIYGYT TRBJ1-2 TRBV2
ASSQRRLDTGELF TRBJ2-2 TRBV2
ASRPPTSSDEQY TRBJ2-7 TRBV6-5
ASRSDRAIGNTIY TRBJ1-3 TRBV6-1
ASSVRQGGTEAF TRBJ1-1 TRBV9
ASSFGGGETQY TRBJ2-5 TRBV5-1
ASSSSGTGREKLF TRBJ1-4 TRBV28
ASSQDGANLRYNEQF TRBJ2-1 TRBV4-1
SVEGTSGAEQF TRBJ2-1 TRBV29-1
ASSYSFGGFDYGYT TRBJ1-2 TRBV6-5
ASSQEGQGTEKLF TRBJ1-4 TRBV4-1
AISERGGNTEAF TRBJ1-1 TRBV10-3
ASSPWTGASGYT TRBJ1-2 TRBV5-5
ASTSGTQGNSPLH TRBJ1-6 TRBV27
ASSDDRGEAF TRBJ1-1 TRBV2
ASSLGLGTSGITGELF TRBJ2-2 TRBV11-2